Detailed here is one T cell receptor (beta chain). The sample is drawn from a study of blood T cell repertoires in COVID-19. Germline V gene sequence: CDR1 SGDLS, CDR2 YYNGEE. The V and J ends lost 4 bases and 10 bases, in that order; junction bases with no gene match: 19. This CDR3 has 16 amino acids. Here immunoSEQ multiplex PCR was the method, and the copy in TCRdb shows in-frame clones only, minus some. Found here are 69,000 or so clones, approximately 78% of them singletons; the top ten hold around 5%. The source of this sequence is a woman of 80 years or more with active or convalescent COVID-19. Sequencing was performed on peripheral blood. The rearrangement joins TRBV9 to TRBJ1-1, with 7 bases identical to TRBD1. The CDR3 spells CASSPSDRRGTLGAFF. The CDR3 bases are TGTGCCAGCAGCCCCTCGGACAGGAGGGGAACACTGGGAGCTTTCTTT.